The entry that follows covers one T cell receptor (beta chain) sequence. Its antigen is as yet unknown. A much larger clone lies one base from this, so it may be a read error. The sample is drawn from a study of regulatory T cells in long-lasting Graves disease. Findings of the study overall: The persistent group shared around 2,700 public clonotypes, more than the 966 shared by new patients.

According to the study, TCR beta libraries were built with iRepertoire HTBI primers and CDR3-region Arm-PCR. Via MiXCR, TCRdb re-called the multiplex PCR reads, giving one row per CDR3 protein. The table shows about 400,000 distinct CDR3 sequences, with around a sixth occurring only once. Indicated time point: newly diagnosed GD, antithyroid drugs for less than 3 months. PBMCs were the source of the RNA used for TCR sequencing. The CDR3 contains 15 residues. The TCR sequence derives from a female donor with Graves disease. V and J are TRBV12-3 or TRBV12-4 and TRBJ2-1; the D gene is possibly TRBD2 (6 bases). Sequencing was performed on peripheral blood mononuclear cells (PBMCs), taken at new diagnosis, from a patient treated with antithyroid drugs. The CDR3 spells CASSVRESSYNEQLF. The DNA for the CDR3 is TGTGCCAGCTCCGTACGGGAGAGCTCCTACAATGAGCAGCTCTTC.